This T cell receptor (beta chain) was recorded in a study of cytotoxic CD8 clonotypes in ibrutinib-treated CLL. Whole-study context: The study recorded mean values of almost 260,000 productive templates and tens of thousands of productive rearrangements per sample.

Study-level results: While tracking circulating CD8+ T-cell counts, baseline clonality exceeded that of age-matched healthy donors. At progression, clonality fell back toward baseline after rising at ibrutinib response.

TCRdb's copy holds only in-frame clones and misses some; the assay was immunoSEQ multiplex PCR. The sample lists tens of thousands of clones; roughly 65% were seen once. As for this clone: The antigen is undetermined.

The sequence was obtained from a human donor with chronic lymphocytic leukemia. Sequencing was performed on PBMCs, taken at disease progression, from a patient treated with ibrutinib.

Here the CDR3 DNA reads TGTGCCAGCTCGCAACAGCCACACAGCTCCTACGAGCAGTACTTC. This encodes CASSQQPHSSYEQYF. The chain uses TRBV18 and TRBJ2-7; D call uncertain. Trimming shortened V by 6 bases and J by 0 bases, and 15 bases separated the two germline ends. The CDR3 consists of 15 residues. CDR1 KGHSH and CDR2 LQKENI come from the germline V gene.